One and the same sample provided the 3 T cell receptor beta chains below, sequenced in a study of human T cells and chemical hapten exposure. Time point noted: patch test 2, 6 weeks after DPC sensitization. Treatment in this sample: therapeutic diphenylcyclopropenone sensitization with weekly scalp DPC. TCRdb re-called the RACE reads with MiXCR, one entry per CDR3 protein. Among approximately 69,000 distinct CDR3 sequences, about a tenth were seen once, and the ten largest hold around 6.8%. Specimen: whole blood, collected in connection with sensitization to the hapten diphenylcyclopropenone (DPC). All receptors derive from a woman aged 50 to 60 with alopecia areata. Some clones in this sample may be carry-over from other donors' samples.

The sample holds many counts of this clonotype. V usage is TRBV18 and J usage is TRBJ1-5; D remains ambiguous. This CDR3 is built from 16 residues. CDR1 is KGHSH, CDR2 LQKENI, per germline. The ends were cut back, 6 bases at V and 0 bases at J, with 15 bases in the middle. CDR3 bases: TGTGCCAGCTCCGGAGACGTGGCATATAGCAATCAGCCCCAGCATTTT. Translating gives CASSGDVAYSNQPQHF.

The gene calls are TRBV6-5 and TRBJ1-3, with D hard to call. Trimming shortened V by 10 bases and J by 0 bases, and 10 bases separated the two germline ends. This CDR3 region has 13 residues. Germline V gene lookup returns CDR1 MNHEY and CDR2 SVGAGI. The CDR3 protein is CATRLPSGNTIYF. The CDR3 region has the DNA TGTGCCACCCGACTGCCCTCTGGAAACACCATATATTTT.

The CDR3 reads CASRFWLKETQYF. The CDR3 DNA sequence: TGTGCCAGCCGTTTTTGGCTAAAAGAGACCCAGTACTTC. The chain couples TRBV6-2 or TRBV6-3 to TRBJ2-5; D remains ambiguous. The CDR3 contains 13 residues. Between the trimmed V and J ends, which lost 8 bases and 3 bases, there was a span of 13 bases. Germline V gene lookup returns CDR1 MNHEY and CDR2 SVGEGT.